The 8 T cell receptor beta chains given below trace back to one sample, sequenced in a study of patients and donors after allogeneic stem cell transplantation. TCRdb reanalysed the RT-PCR reads using MiXCR and keeps one entry per CDR3 protein. The table records some 880,000 distinct CDR3 sequences, roughly 17% of them present only once. The source material was blood, either unsorted or a sorted T cell fraction (not recorded which). The receptors shown here come from a human donor who was either an allogeneic HSCT recipient or a stem cell or donor lymphocyte infusion donor (not recorded which). It is not recorded whose cells these are; they may come from a transplant donor.

Here the CDR3 DNA reads TGCAGTGCTAGTCCGATAGTGGAGGCTTTCTTT. Its protein is CSASPIVEAFF. The gene calls are TRBV20-1 and TRBJ1-1; D remains ambiguous. V was trimmed by 3 bases and J by 11 bases, leaving 13 bases between them. This CDR3 is built from 11 residues. Germline lookup yields CDR1 DFQATT and CDR2 SNEGSKA (reference sequence).

The CDR3 DNA reads TGTGCCAGCAGCGTATCGGGGTTCGGTGGCTATGGCTACACCTTC. As protein: CASSVSGFGGYGYTF. The chain employs TRBV9 and TRBJ1-2; D is undetermined. The V and J ends lost 1 base and 4 bases respectively, with 14 bases between them. The CDR3 runs 15 residues. CDR1 and CDR2 from the germline V gene are SGDLS and YYNGEE.

The V and J genes are TRBV14 and TRBJ2-6; D may be TRBD1 (5 bases). Looked up from germline, CDR1 is SGHDN and CDR2 is FVKESK. The CDR3 contains 16 residues. V shed 0 bases and J shed 2 bases, with 8 bases lying between them. CDR3 residues: CASSQDRVAGANVLTF. As DNA, the CDR3 is TGTGCCAGCAGCCAAGACAGGGTAGCTGGGGCCAACGTCCTGACTTTC.

The gene calls are TRBV7-2 and TRBJ2-3, with 9 bases identical to TRBD2. CDR3 length: 16 amino acids. The J segment lost 5 bases and the V segment lost 6 bases, leaving 12 bases of the junction unmatched. The germline gives CDR1 SGHTA, CDR2 FQGNSA. The CDR3 sequence: CASRSVRGGLGDTQYF. The CDR3 DNA follows: TGTGCCAGCAGATCGGTGCGGGGGGGCCTGGGAGATACGCAGTATTTT.

The chain has TRBV20-1 and TRBJ2-1, with 12 positions matching TRBD2. Germline-derived CDR1 and CDR2 are DFQATT and SNEGSKA (reference sequence). This CDR3 comprises 15 residues. Unmatched junction bases numbered 4, after V lost 5 bases and J lost 2 bases. In nucleotides, the CDR3 is TGCAGTGCTCTCTCTAGCGGGAGGGCCTACAATGAGCAGTTCTTC. This sequence encodes CSALSSGRAYNEQFF.

V is TRBV20-1 and J is TRBJ2-3; tentatively, D is TRBD1 (5 bases). Germline V gives CDR1 DFQATT, CDR2 SNEGSKA (reference sequence). The CDR3 is 14 amino acids. Trimming pared 5 bases from V and 10 bases from J, leaving 22 bases between. CDR3 nucleotide sequence: TGCAGTGCTTTAGACAGCAGTGTTCCTGCTGCGCAGTATTTT. Its translation is CSALDSSVPAAQYF.

There are a few counts of this clonotype. The rearrangement links TRBV4-3 to TRBJ1-3; TRBD1 is a possible D gene (6 bases). V lost 4 bases, J lost 3 bases, and 16 bases lay in between. Looked up from germline, CDR1 is LGHNA and CDR2 is YSLEER. The CDR3 is 16 residues long. CDR3: CASSPAAGQVGNTIYF. CDR3 DNA sequence: TGCGCCAGCAGCCCCGCGGCGGGACAAGTTGGAAACACCATATATTTT.

The V and J genes are TRBV29-1 and TRBJ2-2; TRBD1 agrees at 8 bases. V lost 1 base, J lost 4 bases, and 5 bases stayed unmatched. Germline CDR1 reads SQVTM; CDR2 reads ANQGSEA. This CDR3 region has 15 residues. CDR3 nucleotide sequence: TGCAGCGTTGAAGGGACAGGGACGAGCACCGGGGAGCTGTTTTTT. Encoded protein: CSVEGTGTSTGELFF.